This T cell receptor beta chain was profiled in a study of cytomegalovirus exposure and HLA in healthy donors. Worth noting for this clone: Its antigen is still unknown.

Study findings and constraints: Overall, about 160 TCR beta chains were annotated as cytomegalovirus-associated. Reports indicated that the classifier achieved high specificity and sensitivity in diagnosing cytomegalovirus status.

CDR3 length: 16 residues. J gave up 2 bases and V 5 bases, and 7 bases lay outside the gene matches. Germline lookup yields CDR1 MNHNY and CDR2 SVGAGI (reference sequence). Data came from immunoSEQ multiplex PCR; TCRdb stores just in-frame clones and leaves some out. The top ten clones hold around 1.3% of a sample with about 240,000 clones, around 87% of them seen once. Among the 120 or so subjects of the validation cohort, separate from the approximately 700-subject first cohort, were the donors. Sequenced input: PBMCs. This receptor was taken from a woman in her 30s in good health and CMV-seropositive. This rearrangement joins TRBV6-6 to TRBJ2-1; 9 bases align to TRBD1. The CDR3 here is CASSPSTGGTYNEQFF. CDR3 in DNA: TGTGCCAGCAGTCCATCGACAGGGGGGACCTACAATGAGCAGTTCTTC.